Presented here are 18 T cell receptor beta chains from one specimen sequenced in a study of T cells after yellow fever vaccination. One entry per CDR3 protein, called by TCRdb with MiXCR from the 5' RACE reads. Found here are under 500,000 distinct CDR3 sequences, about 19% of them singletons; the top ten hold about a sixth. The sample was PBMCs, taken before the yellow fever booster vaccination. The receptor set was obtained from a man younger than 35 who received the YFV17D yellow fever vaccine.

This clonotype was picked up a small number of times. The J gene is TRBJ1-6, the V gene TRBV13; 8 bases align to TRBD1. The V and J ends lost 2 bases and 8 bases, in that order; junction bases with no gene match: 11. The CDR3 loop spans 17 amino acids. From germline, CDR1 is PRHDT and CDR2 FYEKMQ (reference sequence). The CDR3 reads CASSLQGQGVGYSPLHF. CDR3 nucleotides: TGTGCCAGCAGCTTACAAGGACAGGGAGTAGGGTATTCACCCCTCCACTTT.

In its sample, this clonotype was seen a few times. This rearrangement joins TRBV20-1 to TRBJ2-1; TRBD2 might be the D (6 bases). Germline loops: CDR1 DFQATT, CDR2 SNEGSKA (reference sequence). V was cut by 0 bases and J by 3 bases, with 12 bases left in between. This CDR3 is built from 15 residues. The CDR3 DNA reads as TGCAGTGCTAGAGATCGGGCGGGGAACTACAATGAGCAGTTCTTC. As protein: CSARDRAGNYNEQFF.

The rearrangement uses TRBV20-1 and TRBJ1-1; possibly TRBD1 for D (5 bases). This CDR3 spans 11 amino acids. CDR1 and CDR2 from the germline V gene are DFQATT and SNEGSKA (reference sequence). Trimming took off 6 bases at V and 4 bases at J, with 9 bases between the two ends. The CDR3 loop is CSAAGLTEAFF. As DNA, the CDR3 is TGCAGTGCGGCGGGACTCACTGAAGCTTTCTTT.

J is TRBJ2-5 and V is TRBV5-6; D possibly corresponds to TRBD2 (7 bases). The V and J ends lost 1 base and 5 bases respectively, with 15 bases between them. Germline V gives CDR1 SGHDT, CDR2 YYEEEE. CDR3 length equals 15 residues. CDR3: CASSLFTGGRETQYF. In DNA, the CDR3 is TGTGCCAGCAGCTTGTTCACCGGGGGGCGGGAGACCCAGTACTTC. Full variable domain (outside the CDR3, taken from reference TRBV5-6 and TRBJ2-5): DAGVTQSPTHLIKTRGQQVTLRCSPKSGHDTVSWYQQALGQGPQFIFQYYEEEERQRGNFPDRFSGHQFPNYSSELNVNALLLGDSALYLCASSLFTGGRETQYFGPGTRLLVL.

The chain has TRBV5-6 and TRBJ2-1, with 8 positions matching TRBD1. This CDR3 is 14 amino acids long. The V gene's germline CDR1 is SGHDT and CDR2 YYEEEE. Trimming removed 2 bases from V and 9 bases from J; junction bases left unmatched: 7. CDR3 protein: CASSFLQGASEQFF. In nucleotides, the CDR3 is TGTGCCAGCAGCTTTCTCCAGGGGGCTAGTGAGCAGTTCTTC.

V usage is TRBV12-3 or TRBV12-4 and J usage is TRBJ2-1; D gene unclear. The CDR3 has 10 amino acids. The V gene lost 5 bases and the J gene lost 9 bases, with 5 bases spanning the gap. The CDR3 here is CASSVVEQFF. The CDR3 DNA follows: TGTGCCAGCAGTGTAGTTGAGCAGTTCTTC.

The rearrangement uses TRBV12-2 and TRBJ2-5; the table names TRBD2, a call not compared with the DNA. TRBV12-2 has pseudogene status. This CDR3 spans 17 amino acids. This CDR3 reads CASRLVIGWRVEETQYF. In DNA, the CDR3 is TGTGCAAGTCGCTTAGTAATTGGTTGGAGGGTAGAAGAGACCCAGTACTTC.

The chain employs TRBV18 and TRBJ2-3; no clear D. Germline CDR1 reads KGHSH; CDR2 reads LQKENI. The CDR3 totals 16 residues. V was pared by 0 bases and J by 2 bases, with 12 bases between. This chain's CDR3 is CASSPPGRYNTDTQYF. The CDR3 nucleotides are TGTGCCAGCTCACCACCGGGTAGATACAACACAGATACGCAGTATTTT.

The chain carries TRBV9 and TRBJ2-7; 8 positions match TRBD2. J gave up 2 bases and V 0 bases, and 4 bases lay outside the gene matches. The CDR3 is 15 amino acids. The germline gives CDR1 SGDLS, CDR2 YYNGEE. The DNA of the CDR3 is TGTGCCAGCAGCGTAGCGGGCGGGGGGACCTACGAGCAGTACTTC. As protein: CASSVAGGGTYEQYF.

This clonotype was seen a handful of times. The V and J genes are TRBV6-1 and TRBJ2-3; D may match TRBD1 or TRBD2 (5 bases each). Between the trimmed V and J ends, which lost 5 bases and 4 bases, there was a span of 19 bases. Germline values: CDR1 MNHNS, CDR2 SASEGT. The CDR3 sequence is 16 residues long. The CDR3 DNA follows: TGTGCCAGCAGTACCCCGGGACCCCCGGGCGCAGATACGCAGTATTTT. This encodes CASSTPGPPGADTQYF.

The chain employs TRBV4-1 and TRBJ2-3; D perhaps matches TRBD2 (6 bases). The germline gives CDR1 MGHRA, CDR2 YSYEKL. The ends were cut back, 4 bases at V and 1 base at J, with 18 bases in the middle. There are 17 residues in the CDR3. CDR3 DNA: TGCGCCAGCAGCCTCCTGAGGCGGGGTATAGGCACAGATACGCAGTATTTT. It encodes CASSLLRRGIGTDTQYF.

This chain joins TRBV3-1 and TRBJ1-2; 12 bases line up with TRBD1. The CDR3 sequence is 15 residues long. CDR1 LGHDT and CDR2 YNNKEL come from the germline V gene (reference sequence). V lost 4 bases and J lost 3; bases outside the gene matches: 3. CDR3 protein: CASSPGQGAYYGYTF. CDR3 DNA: TGTGCCAGCAGCCCGGGACAGGGGGCTTACTATGGCTACACCTTC.

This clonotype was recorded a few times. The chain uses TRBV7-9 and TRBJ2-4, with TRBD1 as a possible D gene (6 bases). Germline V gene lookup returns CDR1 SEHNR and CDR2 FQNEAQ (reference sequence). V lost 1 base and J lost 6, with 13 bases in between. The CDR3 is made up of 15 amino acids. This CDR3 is CASSLGMGRGNIQYF. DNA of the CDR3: TGTGCCAGCAGCTTAGGCATGGGCAGGGGAAACATTCAGTACTTC.

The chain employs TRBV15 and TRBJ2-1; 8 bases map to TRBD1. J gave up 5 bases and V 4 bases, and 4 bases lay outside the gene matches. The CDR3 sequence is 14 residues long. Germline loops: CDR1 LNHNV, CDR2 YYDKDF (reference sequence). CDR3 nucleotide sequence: TGTGCCACCAGCAACGGACAGGGCCACAATGAGCAGTTCTTC. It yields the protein CATSNGQGHNEQFF.

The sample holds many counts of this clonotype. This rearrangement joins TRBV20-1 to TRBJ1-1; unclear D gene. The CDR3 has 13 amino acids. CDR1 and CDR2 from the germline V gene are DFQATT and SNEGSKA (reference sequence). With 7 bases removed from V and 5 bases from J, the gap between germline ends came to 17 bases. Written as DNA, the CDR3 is TGCAGTGGAGAACAAGGTTCGGGGACTGAAGCTTTCTTT. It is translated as CSGEQGSGTEAFF.

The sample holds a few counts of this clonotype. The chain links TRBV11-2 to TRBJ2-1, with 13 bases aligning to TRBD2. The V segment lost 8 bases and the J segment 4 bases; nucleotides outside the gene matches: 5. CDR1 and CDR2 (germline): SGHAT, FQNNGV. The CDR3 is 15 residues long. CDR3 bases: TGTGCCAGCGGGTCGGGACTAGCGGGGTACAATGAGCAGTTCTTC. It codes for CASGSGLAGYNEQFF.

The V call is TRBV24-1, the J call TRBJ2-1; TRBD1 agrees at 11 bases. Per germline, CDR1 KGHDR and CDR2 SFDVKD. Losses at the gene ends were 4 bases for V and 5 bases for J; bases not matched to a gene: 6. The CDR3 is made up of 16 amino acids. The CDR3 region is CATSDQDRGQNNEQFF. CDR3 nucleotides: TGTGCCACCAGTGACCAGGACAGGGGGCAAAACAATGAGCAGTTCTTC.

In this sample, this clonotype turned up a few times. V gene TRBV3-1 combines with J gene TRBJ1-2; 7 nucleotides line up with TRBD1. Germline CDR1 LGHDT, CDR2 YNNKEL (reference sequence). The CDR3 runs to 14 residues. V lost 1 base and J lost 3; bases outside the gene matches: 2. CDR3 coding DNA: TGTGCCAGCAGCCAAGGACAGGGATACTATGGCTACACCTTC. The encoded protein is CASSQGQGYYGYTF.